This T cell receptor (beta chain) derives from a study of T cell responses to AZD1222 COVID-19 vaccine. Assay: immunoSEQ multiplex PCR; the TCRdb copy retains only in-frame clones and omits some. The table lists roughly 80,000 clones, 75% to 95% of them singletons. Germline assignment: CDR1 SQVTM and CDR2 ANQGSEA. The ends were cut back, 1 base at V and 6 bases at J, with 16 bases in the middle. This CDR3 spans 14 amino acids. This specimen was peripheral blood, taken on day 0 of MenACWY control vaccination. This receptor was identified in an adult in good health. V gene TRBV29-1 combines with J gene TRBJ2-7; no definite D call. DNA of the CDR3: TGCAGCGTTGAAGCCGGGTCCCCTGGCGCCGAGCAGTACTTC. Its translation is CSVEAGSPGAEQYF.